This TCR beta chain was sequenced in a study of blood T cell repertoires in COVID-19. TCRdb's copy holds only in-frame clones and misses some; the assay was immunoSEQ multiplex PCR. The sample comprises over 100,000 clones, around 87% of which are singletons, and less than 3.5% rests with the top ten. This CDR3 comprises 16 residues. V shed 1 base, J shed 3 bases, and the junction held 6 bases outside the gene matches. The germline V gene has CDR1 SGHRS and CDR2 YFSETQ. The chain recombines TRBV5-1 with TRBJ2-3, with TRBD1 matching 9 bases. The clonotype originates from a man between 45 and 60 years old with active or convalescent COVID-19. Input material: peripheral blood. CDR3 DNA sequence: TGCGCCAGCAGCTTGACCCCGGACAGGGGAACAGATACGCAGTATTTT. This translates into CASSLTPDRGTDTQYF.